The present entry profiles one T cell receptor (beta chain) with its context. Distinct nucleotide sequences in the sample also encode this CDR3. This record comes from a study of blood T cell repertoires in COVID-19. The wider study: Both acute and convalescent COVID-19 samples were obtained from the United States, Italy and Spain. PBMCs, B-cell-depleted T cells, or T cells were the source of the cDNA or gDNA that made up the material.

As processed by the authors: Nucleated cell counts were estimated from reference gene primer amplification. Generated by immunoSEQ multiplex PCR, the TCRdb table keeps only in-frame clones and is missing some. V, J and clone size were drawn from that table, and D and trimming were deduced from the DNA. The table has 240,000 or so clones, around 84% seen once. V lost 5 bases and J lost 1, with 15 bases in between. Germline CDR1 SGHTA, CDR2 FQGNSA. The CDR3 runs to 15 residues. This receptor was identified in a young woman with acute or convalescent COVID-19. J is TRBJ2-7 and V is TRBV7-2; perhaps TRBD2 as D (6 bases). Material: peripheral blood. The CDR3, as DNA: TGTGCCAGCAGCGCCCGGACTGGGGGGTCCTACGAGCAGTACTTC. Translation: CASSARTGGSYEQYF.